The TCR beta chain described here comes from a study of T cells in Graves' hyperthyroidism and ophthalmopathy. About the study: Peripheral blood samples were taken at initial diagnosis, prior to any treatment.

The CDR3 has 12 residues. V gave up 1 base and J gave up 4 bases, with 4 bases separating them. Germline loops: CDR1 LGHDT, CDR2 YNNKEL (reference sequence). RNA transcripts gave rise to amplified TCR beta CDR3 regions. HTBI primers were employed in a first-round RT-PCR of the TCR CDR3. TCRdb reprocessed the multiplex PCR reads via MiXCR and lists one record per CDR3 protein. The sample shows hundreds of thousands of distinct CDR3 sequences, about 25% of them seen only once. The study's findings and limits: Blood also carried most thyroid clonotypes expanded above 0.001.

Many counts were recorded for this clonotype. Antigen specificity is unknown. Diagnoses were established using clinical symptoms, serum thyroxine and TRAb, thyroid ultrasound and orbital computed tomography. V usage is TRBV3-1 and J usage is TRBJ2-5; D is uncertain. This TCR came from a man aged 40-49 years with Graves' hyperthyroidism that later progressed to Graves' ophthalmopathy. Sequenced material: blood. The CDR3 DNA sequence: TGTGCCAGCAGCCAAGTCCGAGAGACCCAGTACTTC. This translates into CASSQVRETQYF.